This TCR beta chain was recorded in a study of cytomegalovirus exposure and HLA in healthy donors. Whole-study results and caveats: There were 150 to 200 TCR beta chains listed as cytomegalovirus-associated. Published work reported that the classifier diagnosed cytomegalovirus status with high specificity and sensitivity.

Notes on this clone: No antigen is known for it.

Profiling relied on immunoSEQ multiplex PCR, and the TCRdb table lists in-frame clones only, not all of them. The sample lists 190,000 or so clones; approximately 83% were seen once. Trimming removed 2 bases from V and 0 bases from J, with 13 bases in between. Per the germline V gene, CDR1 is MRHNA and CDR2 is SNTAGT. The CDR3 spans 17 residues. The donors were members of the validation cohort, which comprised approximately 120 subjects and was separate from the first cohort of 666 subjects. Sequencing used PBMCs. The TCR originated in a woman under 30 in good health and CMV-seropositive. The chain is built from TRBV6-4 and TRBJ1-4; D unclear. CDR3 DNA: TGTGCCAGCAGTGACCAACCCCCGCCTACAACTAATGAAAAACTGTTTTTT. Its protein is CASSDQPPPTTNEKLFF.